The entry that follows covers one TCR beta chain sequence. The CDR3 is 15 residues long. Germline loops: CDR1 DFQATT, CDR2 SNEGSKA (reference sequence). J lost 3 bases, V lost 3 bases, and 7 bases had no gene match. Membership in each cohort depended on participant-reported clinical history. Two negative PCRs, clearance, or symptom resolution were required of recovered Cohort 3 donors. In the study's own analysis: Estimated nucleated cell counts came from reference gene primer amplification. Produced via immunoSEQ multiplex PCR; TCRdb's table is partial and in-frame only. D and trimming come from the DNA, and the V and J calls and clone size come from that table. The sample consists of 200,000 to 250,000 clones, 70% to 90% of them appearing once. The data are from a study of blood T cell repertoires in COVID-19.

The chain combines TRBV20-1 with TRBJ2-3; 9 bases are shared with TRBD1. The sequencing sample was made of PBMCs or T cells enriched from blood (not recorded which). The sequence came from a man aged 25-40 years who had recovered from COVID-19. CDR3 sequence (DNA): TGCAGTGCTAGTGTAACAGGGGGCCCAACAGATACGCAGTATTTT. Protein: CSASVTGGPTDTQYF.